The 24 T cell receptor beta chains below were found in one sample sequenced in a study of shared T cell receptors in the human thymus. Assay used: immunoSEQ multiplex PCR; TCRdb lists only in-frame clones, some missing. The table shows 650,000 to 950,000 clones, with approximately 83% occurring only once. These data are also associated with another study on human thymus T cells.

Material for sequencing was thymocytes. The receptor set was obtained from a girl under three years old with a congenital heart defect.

The CDR3 loop reads CASSYFPMTSGETQYF. The CDR3 coding sequence is TGTGCCAGCAGTTACTTCCCTATGACTAGCGGAGAGACCCAGTACTTC. The chain links TRBV6-5 to TRBJ2-5; 9 bases fit TRBD2. Unmatched junction bases numbered 7, after V lost 1 base and J lost 4 bases. Per germline, CDR1 MNHEY and CDR2 SVGAGI. The CDR3 totals 16 residues.

V usage is TRBV7-9 and J usage is TRBJ2-1; TRBD2 agrees at 7 bases. There are 16 residues in the CDR3. Germline CDR1 SEHNR, CDR2 FQNEAQ (reference sequence). The junction had 6 bases not matched to a gene; V was cut back by 0 bases and J by 4 bases. The CDR3 DNA is TGTGCCAGCAGCTTAGCCAGCCCCGGGGGGTACAATGAGCAGTTCTTC. This translates into CASSLASPGGYNEQFF.

The rearrangement links TRBV11-2 to TRBJ1-2, with 7 bases aligning to TRBD1. CDR3 length equals 18 residues. Germline V lookup: CDR1 SGHAT, CDR2 FQNNGV. V lost 1 base, J lost 3 bases, and 14 bases stayed unmatched. Written as DNA, the CDR3 is TGTGCCAGCAGCTTAGTTGAATGGGACAGACGTCCTTACTATGGCTACACCTTC. As protein: CASSLVEWDRRPYYGYTF.

J is TRBJ2-3 and V is TRBV21-1; the table's D call TRBD2 went unverified against the DNA. TRBV21-1 constitutes a pseudogene. The CDR3 sequence is 18 residues long. CDR3 in DNA: TGTGCCAGCAGCAAACACTCTAGCGGGGGACTAACCACAGATACGCAGTATTTT. It codes for CASSKHSSGGLTTDTQYF.

The genes are TRBV27 and TRBJ2-2; weak D call: TRBD2 (6 bases). The CDR3 runs to 19 residues. From germline, CDR1 is MNHEY and CDR2 SMNVEV (reference sequence). V was clipped by 2 bases and J by 3 bases, with 22 bases between them. The CDR3 DNA sequence: TGTGCCAGCAGTTTAAGTCCGGTATGCAGGGCGGGATACACCGGGGAGCTGTTTTTT. Amino acids: CASSLSPVCRAGYTGELFF.

This chain uses TRBV9 with TRBJ1-3; D possibly corresponds to TRBD1 (6 bases). The CDR3 runs 18 residues. Germline V gene lookup returns CDR1 SGDLS and CDR2 YYNGEE. Deletions cut 3 bases from V and 0 bases from J, with 19 bases between. CDR3 residues: CASSAPYLGTNSGNTIYF. The DNA of the CDR3 is TGTGCCAGCAGCGCTCCCTACCTTGGGACAAACTCTGGAAACACCATATATTTT.

V usage is TRBV29-1 and J usage is TRBJ1-1; TRBD1 is a possible D gene (6 bases). Germline loops: CDR1 SQVTM, CDR2 ANQGSEA. The CDR3 runs to 13 residues. The CDR3 spells CRDRGITRTEAFF. CDR3 coding DNA: TGCAGGGATAGGGGGATTACGAGAACCGAAGCTTTCTTT.

The chain joins TRBV4-1 to TRBJ1-2; TRBD1 aligns across 9 bases. This CDR3 is built from 17 residues. Germline V gene sequence: CDR1 MGHRA, CDR2 YSYEKL. The ends lost 0 bases at V and 6 bases at J; junction bases unmatched: 11. CDR3 sequence: CASSQEEEQGACDGYTF. Here the CDR3 DNA reads TGCGCCAGCAGCCAAGAAGAGGAACAGGGGGCGTGCGATGGCTACACCTTC.

This chain joins TRBV2 and TRBJ1-5, with TRBD1 matching 12 bases. V gave up 3 bases and J gave up 2 bases; unmatched junction bases: 8. The CDR3 is made up of 18 amino acids. Germline lookup yields CDR1 SNHLY and CDR2 FYNNEI. The CDR3 bases are TGTGCCAGCAGTGACCGGGACAGGGGGCTCGACGGCAATCAGCCCCAGCATTTT. It specifies CASSDRDRGLDGNQPQHF.

This chain links TRBV14 with TRBJ2-3; D gene uncertain. The germline gives CDR1 SGHDN, CDR2 FVKESK. V was cut by 5 bases and J by 3 bases, with 6 bases left in between. The CDR3 covers 12 residues. DNA for the CDR3: TGTGCCAGCAGCGTGAGGACAGATACGCAGTATTTT. It yields the protein CASSVRTDTQYF.

The J gene is TRBJ1-1, the V gene TRBV20-1, with D hard to call. V lost 5 bases and J 3 bases, leaving 7 bases between the germline ends. The CDR3 contains 11 residues. Germline V gene sequence: CDR1 DFQATT, CDR2 SNEGSKA (reference sequence). The CDR3 sequence is CSAYWYTEAFF. Here the CDR3 DNA reads TGCAGTGCTTACTGGTACACTGAAGCTTTCTTT.

As to this clone: At one end, the junction sequence differs from germline, possibly due to a read error. The rearrangement uses TRBV20-1 and TRBJ2-1; D is perhaps TRBD2 (5 bases). The CDR3 covers 10 residues. Germline V gene lookup returns CDR1 DFQATT and CDR2 SNEGSKA (reference sequence). DNA of the CDR3: TGCAGTGCAGTGGGAGCAGAAGGGCTCTTC. It encodes CSAVGAEGLF.

The chain employs TRBV6-4 and TRBJ2-1; 9 nucleotides line up with TRBD1. V gave up 2 bases and J gave up 5 bases; unmatched junction bases: 10. CDR1 and CDR2 (germline): MRHNA, SNTAGT. The CDR3 loop spans 17 amino acids. CDR3 in DNA: TGTGCCAGCAGTGACGGCCCTCCGGGACAGGGCAACAATGAGCAGTTCTTC. This sequence encodes CASSDGPPGQGNNEQFF.

This chain connects TRBV6-1 to TRBJ1-2, with 7 bases matching TRBD1. V gave up 6 bases and J gave up 6 bases; unmatched junction bases: 7. There are 13 residues in the CDR3. Germline loops: CDR1 MNHNS, CDR2 SASEGT. CDR3 bases: TGTGCCAGCAGAAAGCTCAGGGGGGATGGCTACACCTTC. Encoded protein: CASRKLRGDGYTF.

The chain couples TRBV4-3 to TRBJ1-2, with D uncertain. CDR1 and CDR2 (germline): LGHNA, YSLEER. This CDR3 comprises 17 residues. With 4 bases removed from V and 4 bases from J, the gap between germline ends came to 22 bases. The CDR3 nucleotides are TGCGCCAGCAGCCGCCTGGCGGAGGGCCGGGCGGGCTATGGCTACACCTTC. This encodes CASSRLAEGRAGYGYTF.

The chain joins TRBV5-1 to TRBJ2-3; 10 positions agree with TRBD1. Germline CDR1 reads SGHRS; CDR2 reads YFSETQ. The CDR3 has 17 residues. Trimming took 7 bases from V and 5 from J; bases not matched to a gene: 16. CDR3 coding DNA: TGCGCCAGCGGAAAAACTAGGACAGGGGGTTTGGGAGATACGCAGTATTTT. Its translation: CASGKTRTGGLGDTQYF.

The chain has TRBV5-6 and TRBJ1-1; D unclear. CDR3 length equals 14 residues. Germline CDR1 and CDR2: SGHDT and YYEEEE. Between the trimmed V and J ends, which lost 3 bases and 4 bases, there was a span of 13 bases. The CDR3 DNA reads as TGTGCCAGCAGCTCCCCGTCCCGGGGCACTGAAGCTTTCTTT. Translating gives CASSSPSRGTEAFF. The full variable domain, with the rest looked up from reference TRBV5-6 and TRBJ1-1, is DAGVTQSPTHLIKTRGQQVTLRCSPKSGHDTVSWYQQALGQGPQFIFQYYEEEERQRGNFPDRFSGHQFPNYSSELNVNALLLGDSALYLCASSSPSRGTEAFFGQGTRLTVV.

The chain is built from TRBV29-1 and TRBJ1-1, with D unclear. Germline lookup yields CDR1 SQVTM and CDR2 ANQGSEA. The CDR3 runs to 11 residues. The V gene lost 3 bases and the J gene lost 4 bases, with 6 bases spanning the gap. The CDR3 sequence: CSVDGGTEAFF. In DNA, the CDR3 is TGCAGCGTTGATGGCGGCACTGAAGCTTTCTTT.

This chain connects TRBV9 to TRBJ2-1, with TRBD2 as a possible D gene (7 bases). Germline CDR1 is SGDLS and CDR2 is YYNGEE. This CDR3 is 17 amino acids long. Trimming took off 1 base at V and 2 bases at J, with 16 bases between the two ends. The CDR3 DNA follows: TGTGCCAGCAGCGTAAGGGTAGGGGGGGATCCCTACAATGAGCAGTTCTTC. Its protein is CASSVRVGGDPYNEQFF.

V and J are TRBV9 and TRBJ1-2; 8 nucleotides align to TRBD1. The CDR3 totals 15 residues. V was pared by 4 bases and J by 6 bases, with 11 bases of the junction left unmatched. Germline values: CDR1 SGDLS, CDR2 YYNGEE. CDR3 loop: CASSIRPGQVHGYTF. The CDR3 DNA is TGTGCCAGCAGCATCCGCCCGGGACAGGTTCATGGCTACACCTTC.

The CDR3, as DNA: TGTGCCAGCAGTGAACTACGGGGAGGGGACACTGAAGCTTTCTTT. It yields the protein CASSELRGGDTEAFF. The rearrangement uses TRBV6-1 and TRBJ1-1; maybe TRBD1 (5 bases). The CDR3 sequence is 15 residues long. Germline V gene sequence: CDR1 MNHNS, CDR2 SASEGT. V was clipped by 2 bases and J by 3 bases, with 13 bases between them.

This clone has just one count. The CDR3: CASSYSRQANTEAFF. DNA for the CDR3: TGTGCCAGCAGTTACTCTAGACAGGCCAACACTGAAGCTTTCTTT. J is TRBJ1-1 and V is TRBV6-5, with D possibly matching TRBD1 (6 bases). Germline V gene data show CDR1 as MNHEY and CDR2 as SVGAGI. Trimming removed 0 bases from V and 2 bases from J, with 10 bases in between. CDR3 length: 15 residues.

The rearrangement links TRBV6-1 to TRBJ1-1; D is ambiguous. CDR1 MNHNS and CDR2 SASEGT come from the germline V gene. Trimming left V 8 bases short and J 7 bases short, with 11 bases between. The CDR3 consists of 11 residues. CDR3 region: CASPSVHEAFF. CDR3 coding DNA: TGTGCCAGCCCTAGTGTCCATGAAGCTTTCTTT.

This rearrangement joins TRBV6-1 to TRBJ1-5; D remains ambiguous. This CDR3 is built from 12 residues. V was cut by 8 bases and J by 4 bases, with 9 bases left in between. Germline V gene lookup returns CDR1 MNHNS and CDR2 SASEGT. This chain's CDR3 is CASRRVNQPQHF. The CDR3 DNA reads as TGTGCCAGCCGGAGGGTTAATCAGCCCCAGCATTTT.